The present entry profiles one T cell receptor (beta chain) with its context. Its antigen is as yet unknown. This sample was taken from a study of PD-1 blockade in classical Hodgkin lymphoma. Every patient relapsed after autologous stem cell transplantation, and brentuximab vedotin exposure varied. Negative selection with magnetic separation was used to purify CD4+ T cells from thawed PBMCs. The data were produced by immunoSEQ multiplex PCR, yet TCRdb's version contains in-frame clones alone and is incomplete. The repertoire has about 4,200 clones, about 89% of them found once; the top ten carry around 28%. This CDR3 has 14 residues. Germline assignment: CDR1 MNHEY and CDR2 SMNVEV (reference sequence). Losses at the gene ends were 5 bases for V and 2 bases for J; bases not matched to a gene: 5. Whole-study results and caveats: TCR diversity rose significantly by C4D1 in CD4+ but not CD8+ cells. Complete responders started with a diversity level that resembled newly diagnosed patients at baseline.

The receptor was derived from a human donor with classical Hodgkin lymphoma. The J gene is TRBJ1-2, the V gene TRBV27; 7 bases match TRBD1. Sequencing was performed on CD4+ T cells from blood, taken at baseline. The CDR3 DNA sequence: TGTGCCAGCAGTCCGGAGGACAGGAACTATGGCTACACCTTC. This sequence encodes CASSPEDRNYGYTF.